These 16 T cell receptor beta chains were all obtained from the same sample, sequenced in a study of T cells in Graves' hyperthyroidism and ophthalmopathy. Amplification of TCR beta CDR3 regions used RNA as the template. The TCR CDR3 was amplified in a first-round RT-PCR using the HTBI primer set. TCRdb reanalysed the multiplex PCR reads using MiXCR and keeps one entry per CDR3 protein. The sample shows hundreds of thousands of distinct CDR3 sequences, less than 25% of them seen only once. Sequencing was done on a sample of blood. All receptors come from a woman aged 25 to 39 with Graves' ophthalmopathy.

The sample holds one count of this clonotype. This chain links TRBV6-1 with TRBJ2-7; D could derive from TRBD1 or TRBD2 (5 bases each). The CDR3 runs 15 residues. Trimming cost V 3 bases and J 3 bases, with 15 bases left between them. CDR1 is MNHNS and CDR2 is SASEGT in the germline V gene. CDR3 sequence reads: CASSEVWGMIYEQYF. CDR3 nucleotides: TGTGCCAGCAGTGAGGTCTGGGGGATGATCTACGAGCAGTACTTC.

This clonotype has at least ten counts. The gene calls are TRBV15 and TRBJ1-5, with unresolved D. The CDR3 has 16 amino acids. V lost 4 bases to trimming and J lost 0 bases, with 13 bases between them. Per the germline V gene, CDR1 is LNHNV and CDR2 is YYDKDF (reference sequence). The CDR3 is CATSIVDGVSNQPQHF. CDR3 DNA: TGTGCCACCAGCATCGTTGACGGGGTTAGCAATCAGCCCCAGCATTTT.

As concerns this clonotype: Since a much larger clone is just one base distant, this may be a read error. The V gene is TRBV25-1, the J gene TRBJ1-1; tentatively, D is TRBD1 (5 bases). This CDR3 has 15 residues. Germline V gene sequence: CDR1 MGHDK, CDR2 SYGVNS. The CDR3 nucleotides read TGTGCCAGCAGTGAAGCCGCTGGGGGGATCACTGGAGCTTTCTTT. Translation gives CASSEAAGGITGAFF.

This clonotype was detected ten times or more. The V call is TRBV6-1, the J call TRBJ1-2; D call uncertain. The germline V gene encodes CDR1 MNHNS and CDR2 SASEGT. The CDR3 spans 15 residues. The V and J ends lost 4 bases and 6 bases respectively, with 18 bases between them. The CDR3 region has the DNA TGTGCCAGCAGTGCTTCCTCGCTTCCTAGCCATGGCTACACCTTC. As protein: CASSASSLPSHGYTF.

A few counts support this clonotype. V gene TRBV2 combines with J gene TRBJ1-1, with no clear D. Per germline, CDR1 SNHLY and CDR2 FYNNEI. V was clipped by 2 bases and J by 4 bases, with 8 bases between them. This CDR3 has 13 amino acids. This CDR3 is CASSEWVATEAFF. CDR3 DNA: TGTGCCAGCAGTGAATGGGTTGCCACTGAAGCTTTCTTT.

This clonotype was counted at least ten times. The chain joins TRBV11-2 to TRBJ2-7; D ambiguous. This CDR3 is built from 15 residues. Per the germline V gene, CDR1 is SGHAT and CDR2 is FQNNGV. V lost 0 bases and J 4 bases, leaving 13 bases between the germline ends. DNA of the CDR3: TGTGCCAGCAGCTTAGATCACGTGGGATTTTACGAGCAGTACTTC. It translates to CASSLDHVGFYEQYF.

This clonotype turned up a few times. V usage is TRBV24-1 and J usage is TRBJ2-5; 7 bases map to TRBD2. V lost 9 bases, J lost 4 bases, and 7 bases stayed unmatched. From germline, CDR1 is KGHDR and CDR2 SFDVKD. CDR3 length equals 13 residues. CDR3 residues: CATEAGFPETQYF. CDR3 DNA: TGTGCCACCGAAGCGGGATTCCCAGAGACCCAGTACTTC.

The chain links TRBV19 to TRBJ1-1; 9 bases agree with TRBD1. Trimming cost V 6 bases and J 3 bases; bases outside gene matches: 5. The CDR3 has 14 residues. CDR1 and CDR2 (germline): LNHDA, SQIVND (reference sequence). The CDR3 bases are TGTGCCAGTAGAGAACAGGGGGCCGACACTGAAGCTTTCTTT. It yields the protein CASREQGADTEAFF.

This clonotype was detected only a few times. The V and J genes are TRBV20-1 and TRBJ1-2; 10 bases are shared with TRBD1. Germline V CDR1 and CDR2: DFQATT, SNEGSKA (reference sequence). The length of the CDR3 is 15 residues. V lost 8 bases and J lost 6; bases outside the gene matches: 15. For the CDR3, the DNA is TGCAGTACCCTAGGGAATTCCGGGACAGGGGATGGCTACACCTTC. It yields the protein CSTLGNSGTGDGYTF.

This clonotype was detected many times. This chain connects TRBV15 to TRBJ2-2; the D is unclear. V dropped 0 bases and J dropped 4 bases, with 9 bases sitting between them. The germline CDR1 and CDR2 sequences are LNHNV and YYDKDF (reference sequence). The CDR3 loop spans 15 amino acids. CDR3 coding DNA: TGTGCCACCAGCAGAGATTCCGCGGTCACCGGGGAGCTGTTTTTT. Protein sequence: CATSRDSAVTGELFF.

Only one count was recorded for this clonotype. CDR3 residues: CASSLVGGRGAFF. CDR3 bases: TGTGCCAGCAGCTTAGTTGGGGGTCGGGGAGCTTTCTTT. The chain couples TRBV7-2 to TRBJ1-1; D perhaps matches TRBD1 (5 bases). CDR1 and CDR2 (germline): SGHTA, FQGNSA. V gave up 1 base and J gave up 10 bases, with 13 bases separating them. The CDR3 loop spans 13 amino acids.

The chain employs TRBV2 and TRBJ2-7; TRBD1 agrees at 7 bases. J lost 7 bases, V lost 8 bases, and 14 bases had no gene match. Germline V lookup: CDR1 SNHLY, CDR2 FYNNEI. This CDR3 has 14 residues. CDR3 nucleotides: TGTGCCAGCTCCGACAGGGACGGCGCGTGGGAGCAGTACTTC. This sequence encodes CASSDRDGAWEQYF.

In this sample, this clonotype turned up many times. The V gene is TRBV12-3 or TRBV12-4, the J gene TRBJ1-6; a possible D gene is TRBD1 (6 bases). The CDR3 extends over 15 amino acids. The V end lost 6 bases, the J end lost 5 bases, and 14 bases lay between the germline ends. CDR3 bases: TGTGCCAGCAGCCTGGCGGACAGTCATAATTCACCCCTCCACTTT. Its translation is CASSLADSHNSPLHF.

This clonotype was counted ten times or more. The gene calls are TRBV7-8 and TRBJ2-5; 12 bases are shared with TRBD2. This CDR3 has 15 amino acids. Germline CDR1 is SGHVS and CDR2 is FQNEAQ. The trim removed 8 bases at V and 2 bases at J, leaving 6 bases unmatched. The CDR3 bases are TGTGCCAGCGTCACTAGCGGGGGGATACAAGAGACCCAGTACTTC. Residues: CASVTSGGIQETQYF.

The V and J genes are TRBV11-1 and TRBJ1-1; unclear D gene. The CDR3 is made up of 11 amino acids. Germline V gene sequence: CDR1 SGHAT, CDR2 FQDESV (reference sequence). Trimming took off 4 bases at V and 11 bases at J, with 11 bases between the two ends. The CDR3 coding sequence is TGTGCCAGCAGCTCAGACTTGCGGGCTTTCTTT. Translated, it gives CASSSDLRAFF.

This clonotype was counted ten times or more. This chain links TRBV27 with TRBJ2-2, with D maybe TRBD2 (6 bases). Trimming left V 1 base short and J 8 bases short, with 8 bases between. The CDR3 loop spans 13 amino acids. Germline V gene lookup returns CDR1 MNHEY and CDR2 SMNVEV (reference sequence). Written as DNA, the CDR3 is TGTGCCAGCAGTTTATTCCGGGGGGGGGAGCTGTTTTTT. Translating it yields CASSLFRGGELFF.